The 30 T cell receptor beta chains presented below share a single source sample, sequenced in a study of OX40 agonist ivuxolimab in advanced cancers. Generated by immunoSEQ multiplex PCR, the TCRdb table keeps only in-frame clones and is missing some. The sample yields 60,000 to 75,000 clones, 87% seen once. Sequences were derived from CD4+ or CD8+ T cells sorted from blood, sampled in a trial of the OX40 agonist ivuxolimab. The receptors shown here come from an adult with an advanced solid tumor such as melanoma, head and neck, liver or kidney cancer.

This sequence joins TRBV7-9 and TRBJ2-6; 7 bases are shared with TRBD2. The CDR3 covers 19 residues. CDR1 and CDR2 from the germline V gene are SEHNR and FQNEAQ (reference sequence). V shed 1 base, J shed 0 bases, and the junction held 9 bases outside the gene matches. CDR3 amino acids: CASSLGSSGRGSGANVLTF. The DNA for the CDR3 is TGTGCCAGCAGCTTAGGATCTAGCGGTCGGGGCTCTGGGGCCAACGTCCTGACTTTC.

This sequence joins TRBV19 and TRBJ1-5; a weak D match, TRBD1 (6 bases). CDR1 and CDR2 from the germline V gene are LNHDA and SQIVND (reference sequence). This CDR3 spans 16 amino acids. Trimming cost V 6 bases and J 5 bases, with 20 bases left between them. The CDR3 DNA reads as TGTGCCAGTAGGCTACGGGACACCGGCCTCTATCAGCCCCAGCATTTT. As protein: CASRLRDTGLYQPQHF.

The chain joins TRBV19 to TRBJ2-5; a weak D match, TRBD1 (7 bases). The CDR3 consists of 14 residues. Trimming took 9 bases from V and 5 from J, leaving 19 bases between them. Looked up from germline, CDR1 is LNHDA and CDR2 is SQIVND (reference sequence). The chain's CDR3 is CASSTQGGSETQYF. Here the CDR3 DNA reads TGTGCCAGCTCCACCCAGGGGGGTAGTGAGACCCAGTACTTC.

The genes are TRBV5-4 and TRBJ2-2, with 7 bases identical to TRBD1. Unmatched junction bases numbered 8, after V lost 3 bases and J lost 6 bases. The CDR3 totals 15 residues. From germline, CDR1 is SGHNT and CDR2 YYREEE (reference sequence). This CDR3 is CASSWDGTGAGELFF. The CDR3 DNA reads TGTGCCAGCAGCTGGGACGGAACAGGGGCCGGGGAGCTGTTTTTT.

The chain carries TRBV19 and TRBJ1-4; 9 bases fit TRBD1. V was clipped by 6 bases and J by 7 bases; unmatched bases: 9. The CDR3 is 15 residues long. Per the germline V gene, CDR1 is LNHDA and CDR2 is SQIVND (reference sequence). In nucleotides, the CDR3 is TGTGCCAGTAGGACCCCCGGGACAGGGCCTGAAAAACTGTTTTTT. Its translation: CASRTPGTGPEKLFF.

The CDR3 sequence is CASSRDQTGPQYF. The CDR3 coding sequence is TGTGCCAGCAGCCGGGACCAGACGGGACCCCAGTACTTC. V gene TRBV11-3 combines with J gene TRBJ2-5; D may correspond to TRBD1 or TRBD2 (5 bases each). Trimming shortened V by 5 bases and J by 9 bases, and 16 bases separated the two germline ends. The CDR3 is 13 amino acids. Germline V gene sequence: CDR1 SGHNT, CDR2 YENEEA.

This clone occurred a few times. The chain couples TRBV2 to TRBJ2-4; TRBD2 is a possible D gene (5 bases). V was trimmed by 8 bases and J by 0 bases, leaving 17 bases between them. Germline V lookup: CDR1 SNHLY, CDR2 FYNNEI. The CDR3 runs to 16 residues. CDR3 in amino acids: CASVAGHALAKNIQYF. CDR3 nucleotide sequence: TGTGCCAGCGTCGCGGGCCACGCCCTAGCCAAAAACATTCAGTACTTC. The full variable domain, rest sourced from reference TRBV2 and TRBJ2-4, is EPEVTQTPSHQVTQMGQEVILRCVPISNHLYFYWYRQILGQKVEFLVSFYNNEISEKSEIFDDQFSVERPDGSNFTLKIRSTKLEDSAMYFCASVAGHALAKNIQYFGAGTRLSVL.

The rearrangement uses TRBV7-6 and TRBJ2-3; TRBD1 is a possible D gene (6 bases). The V gene lost 2 bases and the J gene lost 0 bases, with 9 bases spanning the gap. Germline values: CDR1 SGHVS, CDR2 FNYEAQ. This CDR3 spans 15 amino acids. The CDR3 here is CASSLRGQSTDTQYF. The CDR3 DNA sequence: TGTGCCAGCAGCTTACGAGGACAGAGCACAGATACGCAGTATTTT.

The chain employs TRBV19 and TRBJ1-5; D not resolved. CDR1 and CDR2 from the germline V gene are LNHDA and SQIVND (reference sequence). V was shortened by 7 bases and J by 7 bases, with 17 bases between the two germline ends. This CDR3 is built from 14 residues. The CDR3: CASTSRAFGQPQHF. CDR3 in DNA: TGTGCCAGTACCTCCCGGGCCTTCGGGCAGCCCCAGCATTTT. The entire variable domain, with the rest obtained from reference TRBV19 and TRBJ1-5, is as follows: DGGITQSPKYLFRKEGQNVTLSCEQNLNHDAMYWYRQDPGQGLRLIYYSQIVNDFQKGDIAEGYSVSREKKESFPLTVTSAQKNPTAFYLCASTSRAFGQPQHFGDGTRLSIL.

V gene TRBV9 combines with J gene TRBJ2-1; possible D gene TRBD2, 5 bases. The CDR3 has 14 residues. Germline CDR1 and CDR2: SGDLS and YYNGEE. Trimming pared 7 bases from V and 0 bases from J, leaving 11 bases between. The CDR3 coding sequence is TGTGCCAGCGGAGGCGATAGCTCCTACAATGAGCAGTTCTTC. Its protein is CASGGDSSYNEQFF.

The chain uses TRBV15 and TRBJ2-5, with D perhaps matching TRBD2 (6 bases). The CDR3 extends over 14 amino acids. Germline V gene sequence: CDR1 LNHNV, CDR2 YYDKDF (reference sequence). V gave up 5 bases and J gave up 4 bases, with 14 bases separating them. The CDR3 loop reads CATSGGVGGETQYF. The CDR3 DNA is TGTGCCACCAGCGGCGGGGTTGGGGGAGAGACCCAGTACTTC.

The rearrangement uses TRBV5-6 and TRBJ2-2, with 9 bases aligning to TRBD2. With 3 bases clipped from V and 4 bases from J, the junction kept 4 bases outside the gene matches. Germline CDR1 and CDR2: SGHDT and YYEEEE. The CDR3 is 15 amino acids. CDR3 protein: CASSSTSGATGELFF. The CDR3 nucleotides are TGTGCCAGCAGCTCGACTAGCGGAGCCACCGGGGAGCTGTTTTTT.

This chain links TRBV30 with TRBJ2-2; 7 bases agree with TRBD1. In germline, CDR1 is GTSNPN, CDR2 SVGIG (reference sequence). J lost 4 bases, V lost 3 bases, and 11 bases had no gene match. The CDR3 totals 16 residues. The CDR3 DNA reads as TGTGCCTGGAGCTGGGGAAGACAGGGCGTCACCGGGGAGCTGTTTTTT. Residues: CAWSWGRQGVTGELFF.

This chain links TRBV7-2 with TRBJ2-1, with TRBD2 matching 9 bases. Unmatched junction bases numbered 7, after V lost 5 bases and J lost 8 bases. The germline V gene encodes CDR1 SGHTA and CDR2 FQGNSA. The length of the CDR3 is 14 residues. The CDR3 loop is CASSAGLAIDEQFF. The CDR3 DNA reads as TGTGCCAGCAGCGCGGGACTAGCTATCGATGAGCAGTTCTTC.

The V and J genes are TRBV6-5 and TRBJ1-2; 7 bases map to TRBD1. This CDR3 comprises 13 residues. Germline CDR1 MNHEY, CDR2 SVGAGI. Trimming at V came to 4 bases and at J to 6 bases, leaving 5 bases not matched to a gene. CDR3 region: CASSFDRVHGYTF. DNA of the CDR3: TGTGCCAGCAGTTTCGACAGGGTCCATGGCTACACCTTC.

V usage is TRBV4-1 and J usage is TRBJ2-7; perhaps D is TRBD1 or TRBD2 (6 bases each). This CDR3 is 18 amino acids long. Germline V gives CDR1 MGHRA, CDR2 YSYEKL. The germline V and J ends were trimmed by 4 bases and 3 bases, with 25 bases remaining between them. CDR3 in amino acids: CASSPLLGGYRTNYEQYF. DNA of the CDR3: TGCGCCAGCAGCCCCCTCCTAGGGGGGTACAGGACTAACTACGAGCAGTACTTC.

This clone appeared a single time. The chain is built from TRBV19 and TRBJ1-4; D is unresolved. Germline assignment: CDR1 LNHDA and CDR2 SQIVND (reference sequence). The V gene lost 4 bases and the J gene lost 4 bases, with 10 bases spanning the gap. The CDR3 runs to 14 residues. CDR3 amino acids: CASSTGLNNEKLFF. The CDR3 nucleotides are TGTGCCAGTAGTACGGGCCTTAATAATGAAAAACTGTTTTTT.

The chain uses TRBV7-2 and TRBJ2-1, with D possibly being TRBD2 (6 bases). The germline gives CDR1 SGHTA, CDR2 FQGNSA. V was shortened by 4 bases and J by 8 bases, with 9 bases between the two germline ends. The CDR3 sequence is 12 residues long. CDR3 sequence (DNA): TGTGCCAGCAGCTCAAGCGGGCATGAGCAGTTCTTC. Its protein product is CASSSSGHEQFF.

The chain uses TRBV27 and TRBJ2-3; 12 bases are shared with TRBD2. The CDR3 contains 17 residues. Germline values: CDR1 MNHEY, CDR2 SMNVEV (reference sequence). V was clipped by 6 bases and J by 1 base; unmatched bases: 8. DNA of the CDR3: TGTGCCAGCAGGGTGACTAGCGGGAGAAGCGGCACAGATACGCAGTATTTT. Residues: CASRVTSGRSGTDTQYF.

The J gene is TRBJ2-5, the V gene TRBV19, with TRBD1 matching over 9 bases. The CDR3 has 14 residues. V was clipped by 8 bases and J by 1 base; unmatched bases: 5. Germline CDR1 and CDR2: LNHDA and SQIVND (reference sequence). DNA of the CDR3: TGTGCCAGTGGGGGACAGGGTTTCCAAGAGACCCAGTACTTC. Translation gives CASGGQGFQETQYF.

The V call is TRBV9, the J call TRBJ2-5; 10 bases align to TRBD2. CDR1 SGDLS and CDR2 YYNGEE come from the germline V gene. CDR3 length: 16 amino acids. V shed 0 bases, J shed 5 bases, and the junction held 7 bases outside the gene matches. The DNA for the CDR3 is TGTGCCAGCAGCGTAGGTGAGCGGGGGGGCCCTGAGACCCAGTACTTC. The encoded protein is CASSVGERGGPETQYF.

V and J are TRBV10-1 and TRBJ2-7; D is ambiguous. The germline CDR1 and CDR2 sequences are WNHNN and SYGVQD (reference sequence). CDR3 length: 14 residues. Trimming pared 8 bases from V and 4 bases from J, leaving 18 bases between. The CDR3 here is CASPAPVERYEQYF. DNA for the CDR3: TGCGCCAGCCCGGCGCCGGTCGAGCGATACGAGCAGTACTTC.

This clone was recorded only once. J is TRBJ1-3 and V is TRBV6-6, with D perhaps matching TRBD1 (5 bases). This CDR3 contains 15 residues. V gave up 0 bases and J gave up 3 bases, with 9 bases separating them. CDR1 is MNHNY and CDR2 is SVGAGI in the germline V gene (reference sequence). The CDR3 loop reads CASSYSVGLGNTIYF. The CDR3 bases are TGTGCCAGCAGTTACTCGGTGGGGCTTGGAAACACCATATATTTT.

The rearrangement joins TRBV2 to TRBJ2-5; 7 bases are shared with TRBD1. With 7 bases clipped from V and 5 bases from J, the junction kept 4 bases outside the gene matches. This CDR3 spans 12 amino acids. The germline gives CDR1 SNHLY, CDR2 FYNNEI. In DNA, the CDR3 is TGTGCCAGCACTAGGGGGCGGGAGACCCAGTACTTC. This encodes CASTRGRETQYF.

The rearrangement links TRBV2 to TRBJ2-2; weak D call: TRBD2 (7 bases). The CDR3 is 15 amino acids. Germline loops: CDR1 SNHLY, CDR2 FYNNEI. V shed 6 bases and J shed 3 bases, with 14 bases lying between them. The chain's CDR3 is CASSPLGGDTGELFF. The DNA of the CDR3 is TGTGCCAGCAGCCCTCTAGGGGGGGACACCGGGGAGCTGTTTTTT.

The chain employs TRBV7-3 and TRBJ1-6; a possible D gene is TRBD1 (6 bases). This CDR3 has 13 amino acids. The germline gives CDR1 SGHTA, CDR2 FQGTGA. V lost 5 bases, J lost 7 bases, and 9 bases lay in between. The DNA of the CDR3 is TGTGCCAGCAGCAGACAGGCAAATTCACCCCTCCACTTT. It codes for CASSRQANSPLHF.

The chain links TRBV28 to TRBJ2-2; D call uncertain. Germline CDR1 is MDHEN and CDR2 is SYDVKM. V was cut by 6 bases and J by 7 bases, with 12 bases left in between. The CDR3 has 13 amino acids. CDR3 in amino acids: CASRSTSIGELFF. CDR3 in DNA: TGTGCCAGCAGAAGTACCTCCATCGGGGAGCTGTTTTTT.

This sequence joins TRBV5-1 and TRBJ2-7; D may be TRBD1 (5 bases). The germline gives CDR1 SGHRS, CDR2 YFSETQ. V lost 4 bases to trimming and J lost 1 base, with 15 bases between them. This CDR3 region has 15 residues. The CDR3 DNA reads TGCGCCAGCAGCCTTGATGTGACAGCTTCCTACGAGCAGTACTTC. Protein product: CASSLDVTASYEQYF.

The chain couples TRBV6-5 to TRBJ1-4; weak D call: TRBD1 (6 bases). Trimming left V 2 bases short and J 6 bases short, with 16 bases between. Germline-derived CDR1 and CDR2 are MNHEY and SVGAGI. This CDR3 region has 16 residues. For the CDR3, the DNA is TGTGCCAGCAGTTACGGTGGCCAGAGGGGGGATGAAAAACTGTTTTTT. Translating it yields CASSYGGQRGDEKLFF.

V and J are TRBV7-2 and TRBJ1-1, with D unresolved. The CDR3 is made up of 14 amino acids. Trimming removed 5 bases at V and 5 bases at J, with 15 bases between. Germline V gene lookup returns CDR1 SGHTA and CDR2 FQGNSA. The CDR3 DNA reads as TGTGCCAGCAGCCCCGGGCCCCGGAAAACTGAAGCTTTCTTT. This encodes CASSPGPRKTEAFF.